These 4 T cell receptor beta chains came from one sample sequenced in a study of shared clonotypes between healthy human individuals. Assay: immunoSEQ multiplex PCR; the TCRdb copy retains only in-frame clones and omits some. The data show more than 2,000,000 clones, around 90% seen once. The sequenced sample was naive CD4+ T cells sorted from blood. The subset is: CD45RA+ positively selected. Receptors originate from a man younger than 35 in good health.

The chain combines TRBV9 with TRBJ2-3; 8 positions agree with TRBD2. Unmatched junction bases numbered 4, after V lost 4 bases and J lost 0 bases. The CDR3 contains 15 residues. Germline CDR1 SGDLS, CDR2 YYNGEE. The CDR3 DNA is TGTGCCAGCAGCTCCGTAGCGGGAAGCACAGATACGCAGTATTTT. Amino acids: CASSSVAGSTDTQYF.

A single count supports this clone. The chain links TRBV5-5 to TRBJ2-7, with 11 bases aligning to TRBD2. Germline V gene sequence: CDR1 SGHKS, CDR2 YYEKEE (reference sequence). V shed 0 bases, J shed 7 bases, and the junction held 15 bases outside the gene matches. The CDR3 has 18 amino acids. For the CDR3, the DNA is TGTGCCAGCAGCTTGGTACTAGCGGGAGTCTCTGTCTTGAGGGAGCAGTACTTC. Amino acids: CASSLVLAGVSVLREQYF.

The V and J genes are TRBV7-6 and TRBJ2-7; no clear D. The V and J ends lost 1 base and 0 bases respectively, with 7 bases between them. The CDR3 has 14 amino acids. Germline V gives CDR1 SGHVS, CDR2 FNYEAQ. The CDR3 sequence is CASSLVSLSYEQYF. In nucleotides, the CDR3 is TGTGCCAGCAGCTTAGTCAGTCTCTCCTACGAGCAGTACTTC.

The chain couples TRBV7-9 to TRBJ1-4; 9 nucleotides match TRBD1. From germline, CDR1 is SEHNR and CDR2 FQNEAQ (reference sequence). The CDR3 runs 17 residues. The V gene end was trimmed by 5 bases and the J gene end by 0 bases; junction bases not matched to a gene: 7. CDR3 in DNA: TGTGCCAGCAGCCTGGGACAGGGCCCTGCAACTAATGAAAAACTGTTTTTT. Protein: CASSLGQGPATNEKLFF.